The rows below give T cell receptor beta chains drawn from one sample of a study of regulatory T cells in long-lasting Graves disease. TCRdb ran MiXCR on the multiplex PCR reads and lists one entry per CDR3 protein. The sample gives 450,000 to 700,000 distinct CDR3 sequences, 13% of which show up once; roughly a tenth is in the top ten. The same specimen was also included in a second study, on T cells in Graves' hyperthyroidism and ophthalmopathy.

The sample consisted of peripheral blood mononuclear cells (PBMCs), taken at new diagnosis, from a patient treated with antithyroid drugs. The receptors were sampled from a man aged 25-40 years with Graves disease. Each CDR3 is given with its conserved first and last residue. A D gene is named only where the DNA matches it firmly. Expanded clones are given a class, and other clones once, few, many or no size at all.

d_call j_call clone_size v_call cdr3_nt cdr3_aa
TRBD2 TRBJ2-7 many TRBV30 TGTGCCTGGAGTCGAGGGCGGGGGTCCTACGAGCAGTACTTC CAWSRGRGSYEQYF
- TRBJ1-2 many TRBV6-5 TGTGCCAGCAGTTTCGTCCCAGGGGTTCAGGGCTACACCTTC CASSFVPGVQGYTF
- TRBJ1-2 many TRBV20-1 TGCAGTGCGATCTTCCAGGGACTCTATGGCTACACCTTC CSAIFQGLYGYTF
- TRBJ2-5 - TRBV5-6 TGTGCCAGCAGCTCGCGCGGGGTCGAGACCCAGTACTTC CASSSRGVETQYF
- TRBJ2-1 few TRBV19 TGTGCCAGTACAGTTCCCGGGAGATCGTACAATGAGCAGTTCTTC CASTVPGRSYNEQFF
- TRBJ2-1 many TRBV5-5 TGTGCCAGCAGCTACTGGTTCCTACCCTCCTACAATGAGCAGTTCTTC CASSYWFLPSYNEQFF
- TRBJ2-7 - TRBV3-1 TGTGCCAGCAGCCAAGACGGGGGCGCCTACGAGCAGTACTTC CASSQDGGAYEQYF
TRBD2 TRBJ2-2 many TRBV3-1 TGTGCCAGCAGCCAAGGACTAGCGGAAAACACCGGGGAGCTGTTTTTT CASSQGLAENTGELFF
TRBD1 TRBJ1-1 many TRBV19 TGTGCCAGTATAGACAGGGCGAACACTGAAGCTTTCTTT CASIDRANTEAFF
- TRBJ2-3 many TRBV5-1 TGCGCCAGCAGCTTGGGATTATCTAGCGGCACAGATACGCAGTATTTT CASSLGLSSGTDTQYF
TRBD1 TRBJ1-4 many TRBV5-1 TGCGCCAGCAGCCGCCGGACAGGGGATGAAAAACTGTTTTTT CASSRRTGDEKLFF
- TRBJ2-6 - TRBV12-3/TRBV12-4 TGTGCCAGCAGTTTTTGGGAGTGGACCTCTCTCTCTGGGGCCAACGTCCTGACTTTC CASSFWEWTSLSGANVLTF
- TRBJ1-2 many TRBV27 TGTGCCAGCAGTTTTTATCCAGAGCGCGCTGGCTACACCTTC CASSFYPERAGYTF
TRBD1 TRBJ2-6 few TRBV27 TGTGCCAGCACTCTTACACCGGGACAGAGGCTTAAAGGGGCCAACGTCCTGACTTTC CASTLTPGQRLKGANVLTF
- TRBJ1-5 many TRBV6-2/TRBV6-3 TGTGCCAGCAGCCTCCCCCAGGGTTCGGGTCAGCCCCAGCATTTT CASSLPQGSGQPQHF
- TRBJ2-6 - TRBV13 TGTGCCAGCAGCTTAGCTTCTCACTCTGGGGCCAACGTCCTGACTTTC CASSLASHSGANVLTF
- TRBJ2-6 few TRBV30 TGTGCCTGGAGTGTAAATCGCGTGGGGGGGCCCGGGGCCAACGTCCTGACTTTC CAWSVNRVGGPGANVLTF
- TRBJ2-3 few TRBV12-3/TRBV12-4 TGTGCCAGCAGTCTAGGAAGGGGGCGGGACGCCTTTAGCACAGATACGCAGTATTTT CASSLGRGRDAFSTDTQYF
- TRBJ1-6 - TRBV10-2 TGCGCCAGCAGTGAGGAACTGCCCAATTCACCCCTCCACTTT CASSEELPNSPLHF
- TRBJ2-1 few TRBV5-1 TGCGCCAGCAGTCTGGACTCCATCTCCTACAATGAGCAGTTCTTC CASSLDSISYNEQFF